This entry lists 6 T cell receptor beta chains sequenced from one sample in a study of T cell responses to AZD1222 COVID-19 vaccine. The data were produced by immunoSEQ multiplex PCR, yet TCRdb's version contains in-frame clones alone and is incomplete. The repertoire holds 130,000 to 150,000 clones, about 92% seen once, with less than 2% in the top ten. The sequences come from peripheral blood, collected on day 0 of AZD1222 vaccination. Receptors originate from an adult in good health.

The chain uses TRBV27 and TRBJ2-5; 7 nucleotides align to TRBD1. Trimming took 6 bases from V and 1 from J; bases not matched to a gene: 2. The CDR3 spans 13 residues. Germline assignment: CDR1 MNHEY and CDR2 SMNVEV (reference sequence). CDR3 protein: CASSRDSQETQYF. The CDR3 nucleotides read TGTGCCAGCAGCCGGGACAGCCAAGAGACCCAGTACTTC.

This chain connects TRBV5-4 to TRBJ2-3; TRBD2 aligns across 12 bases. Looked up from germline, CDR1 is SGHNT and CDR2 is YYREEE (reference sequence). After removal of 3 bases from V and 5 bases from J, the junction contained 7 bases not matched to a gene. The CDR3 totals 16 residues. CDR3 in DNA: TGTGCCAGCAGCTCCTCTAGCGGGGGGGCGTTAGATACGCAGTATTTT. It yields the protein CASSSSSGGALDTQYF.

This clone was found once. V and J are TRBV5-4 and TRBJ2-3; 9 positions agree with TRBD2. The CDR3 covers 15 residues. V was clipped by 2 bases and J by 4 bases; unmatched bases: 5. CDR1 and CDR2 from the germline V gene are SGHNT and YYREEE (reference sequence). The CDR3 nucleotides read TGTGCCAGCAGCTTCACGAGCGGGGGGCCAGATACGCAGTATTTT. It yields the protein CASSFTSGGPDTQYF.

The chain couples TRBV5-1 to TRBJ2-3, with D possibly being TRBD2 (5 bases). V was shortened by 4 bases and J by 4 bases, with 16 bases between the two germline ends. Per the germline V gene, CDR1 is SGHRS and CDR2 is YFSETQ. The CDR3 is 15 residues long. CDR3 DNA sequence: TGCGCCAGCAGCGTCCCGGGATCTAGATCAGATACGCAGTATTTT. It translates to CASSVPGSRSDTQYF.

V is TRBV20-1 and J is TRBJ2-1, with D possibly being TRBD1 or TRBD2 (6 bases each). Trimming shortened V by 6 bases and J by 15 bases, and 15 bases separated the two germline ends. CDR1 is DFQATT, CDR2 SNEGSKA, per germline (reference sequence). CDR3 size: 10 residues. For the CDR3, the DNA is TGCAGTGCGAGGGGGGAGTCGGTGTTCTTC. It translates to CSARGESVFF.

The chain has TRBV5-4 and TRBJ2-2; possible D gene TRBD2, 6 bases. The V gene's germline CDR1 is SGHNT and CDR2 YYREEE (reference sequence). Trimming took 3 bases from V and 5 from J, leaving 14 bases between them. The CDR3 is made up of 15 amino acids. CDR3 sequence: CASSSVGGVTGELFF. Written as DNA, the CDR3 is TGTGCCAGCAGCTCCGTGGGGGGTGTTACCGGGGAGCTGTTTTTT.